This T cell receptor (beta chain) originates from a study of OX40 agonist ivuxolimab in advanced cancers. Study overall: Dose-escalation subjects each had hepatocellular carcinoma, melanoma, renal cell or head and neck cancer. At about 81% male, the cohort had a mean age of around 56 years, ranging from 23 to 79.

Some clones are missing from TCRdb's copy, which holds only in-frame ones; the method was immunoSEQ multiplex PCR. The table lists over 80,000 clones, 70% to 90% of them singletons. Source: CD4+ or CD8+ T cells sorted from blood, taken in a trial of the OX40 agonist ivuxolimab. The TCR sequence derives from an adult with an advanced solid tumor such as melanoma, head and neck, liver or kidney cancer.

For the CDR3, the DNA is TGCAGCGCCGTCCGGGGTTCCTACGAGCAGTACTTC. Translation gives CSAVRGSYEQYF. The chain has TRBV29-1 and TRBJ2-7, with a weak D call TRBD2 (5 bases). Looked up from germline, CDR1 is SQVTM and CDR2 is ANQGSEA. Trimming cost V 7 bases and J 1 base, with 11 bases left between them. The CDR3 has 12 residues.